The 23 T cell receptor beta chains below come from one sample, sequenced in a study of T cell responses to AZD1222 COVID-19 vaccine. This table comes from immunoSEQ multiplex PCR, and its TCRdb copy is limited to in-frame clones, with some not included. The repertoire holds 130,000 to 150,000 clones, with under 95% as singletons. Sequencing was performed on peripheral blood, taken on day 0 of AZD1222 vaccination. These receptors originate from an adult in good health.

The chain recombines TRBV28 with TRBJ1-1; D may be TRBD1 (5 bases). The CDR3 spans 16 residues. Germline V gene data show CDR1 as MDHEN and CDR2 as SYDVKM. Trimming removed 6 bases at V and 2 bases at J, with 19 bases between. CDR3 nucleotides: TGTGCCAGCAGGTGGGCCTCCGAAGGGGTTAACACTGAAGCTTTCTTT. Protein sequence: CASRWASEGVNTEAFF.

The chain employs TRBV13 and TRBJ2-7; 9 bases are a match to TRBD2. V was pared by 0 bases and J by 5 bases, with 8 bases of the junction left unmatched. The CDR3 contains 16 residues. Germline V gene sequence: CDR1 PRHDT, CDR2 FYEKMQ (reference sequence). The CDR3: CASSLGVSGRSNEQYF. The CDR3 nucleotides read TGTGCCAGCAGCTTAGGCGTTAGCGGGAGATCAAACGAGCAGTACTTC. Filled out from reference TRBV13 and TRBJ2-7, the complete variable domain reads AAGVIQSPRHLIKEKRETATLKCYPIPRHDTVYWYQQGPGQDPQFLISFYEKMQSDKGSIPDRFSAQQFSDYHSELNMSSLELGDSALYFCASSLGVSGRSNEQYFGPGTRLTVT.

V is TRBV15 and J is TRBJ2-2; weak D call: TRBD2 (6 bases). There are 17 residues in the CDR3. The V end lost 1 base, the J end lost 4 bases, and 16 bases lay between the germline ends. The germline CDR1 and CDR2 sequences are LNHNV and YYDKDF (reference sequence). CDR3 amino acids: CATSRVEGVLGTGELFF. CDR3 nucleotide sequence: TGTGCCACCAGCAGAGTGGAGGGAGTGTTGGGCACCGGGGAGCTGTTTTTT.

The V and J genes are TRBV7-3 and TRBJ2-3, with D possibly being TRBD2 (5 bases). This CDR3 has 14 amino acids. Germline lookup yields CDR1 SGHTA and CDR2 FQGTGA. The V end lost 2 bases, the J end lost 4 bases, and 10 bases lay between the germline ends. CDR3 protein: CASSLGLAPDTQYF. In DNA, the CDR3 is TGTGCCAGCAGCTTAGGGCTAGCCCCAGATACGCAGTATTTT.

The rearrangement joins TRBV7-2 to TRBJ1-2; the match to TRBD1 covers 11 bases. V shed 5 bases and J 3 bases; nucleotides not matched to a gene: 2. This CDR3 contains 14 residues. Per the germline V gene, CDR1 is SGHTA and CDR2 is FQGNSA. The CDR3 protein is CASSKGQGDYGYTF. The CDR3, as DNA: TGTGCCAGCAGCAAGGGACAGGGGGACTATGGCTACACCTTC.

The rearrangement joins TRBV6-5 to TRBJ1-2; the D gene is possibly TRBD1 (5 bases). The germline V and J ends were trimmed by 2 bases and 1 base, with 8 bases remaining between them. There are 14 residues in the CDR3. In germline, CDR1 is MNHEY, CDR2 SVGAGI. As DNA, the CDR3 is TGTGCCAGCAGTTACCTGGGGGGTAACTATGGCTACACCTTC. Its protein is CASSYLGGNYGYTF.

This clone was seen once. The CDR3 DNA follows: TGTGCCAGCTCCCTTGGGCAGGGGGGTACCGGGGAGCTGTTTTTT. It yields the protein CASSLGQGGTGELFF. This rearrangement joins TRBV7-2 to TRBJ2-2, with D possibly being TRBD1 (7 bases). Germline V gene lookup returns CDR1 SGHTA and CDR2 FQGNSA. CDR3 length: 15 amino acids. V was shortened by 8 bases and J by 5 bases, with 18 bases between the two germline ends.

A few counts support this clone. This chain uses TRBV6-5 with TRBJ2-7; D ambiguous. The germline V gene encodes CDR1 MNHEY and CDR2 SVGAGI. The CDR3 is 14 residues long. V was cut by 5 bases and J by 0 bases, with 11 bases left in between. The CDR3 coding sequence is TGTGCCAGCAGTCCCGGGCCTGCCTCCTACGAGCAGTACTTC. It encodes CASSPGPASYEQYF.

This chain connects TRBV4-2 to TRBJ2-1; 11 bases fit TRBD2. The trim removed 0 bases at V and 6 bases at J, leaving 13 bases unmatched. Per germline, CDR1 LGHNA and CDR2 YNFKEQ. There are 19 residues in the CDR3. DNA of the CDR3: TGTGCCAGCAGCCAAGATTTTTGGGGGTTCGGACTAGCGGGCAATGAGCAGTTCTTC. Amino acids: CASSQDFWGFGLAGNEQFF.

The J gene is TRBJ2-3, the V gene TRBV7-6; TRBD2 aligns across 11 bases. The CDR3 is 15 amino acids. Germline CDR1 and CDR2: SGHVS and FNYEAQ. V gave up 3 bases and J gave up 5 bases; unmatched junction bases: 4. The CDR3 DNA follows: TGTGCCAGCAGCTTGGGGACTAGCGGCGGAGATACGCAGTATTTT. The encoded protein is CASSLGTSGGDTQYF.

V usage is TRBV12-3 or TRBV12-4 and J usage is TRBJ1-1, with 7 bases lining up with TRBD1. V dropped 7 bases and J dropped 5; count of bases not matched to a gene: 7. The CDR3 consists of 13 residues. The CDR3 sequence is CASIYRGGTEAFF. The CDR3 coding sequence is TGTGCCAGCATTTACAGGGGCGGGACTGAAGCTTTCTTT.

The chain is built from TRBV4-3 and TRBJ1-1, with D perhaps matching TRBD1 (6 bases). Germline values: CDR1 LGHNA, CDR2 YSLEER. This CDR3 is built from 14 residues. Trimming removed 3 bases from V and 6 bases from J, with 14 bases in between. This CDR3 is CASSQNRDSAEAFF. CDR3 sequence (DNA): TGCGCCAGCAGCCAGAACAGGGACTCGGCTGAAGCTTTCTTT.

V and J are TRBV3-1 (or the pseudogene TRBV3-2) and TRBJ2-7; 8 positions match TRBD1. V lost 8 bases and J lost 6; bases outside the gene matches: 15. This CDR3 has 15 amino acids. Germline-derived CDR1 and CDR2 are LGHDT and YNNKEL (reference sequence). CDR3 in DNA: TGTGCCAGCCGATTAAGAACCGGGACAGGAGGCGAGCAGTACTTC. The encoded protein is CASRLRTGTGGEQYF.

CDR3 sequence reads: CASSSPGWLAGDNEQYF. CDR3 coding DNA: TGTGCCAGCAGTTCCCCCGGCTGGCTAGCGGGAGATAACGAGCAGTACTTC. This chain connects TRBV28 to TRBJ2-7; 10 nucleotides match TRBD2. The germline CDR1 and CDR2 sequences are MDHEN and SYDVKM. The length of the CDR3 is 17 residues. V was pared by 4 bases and J by 5 bases, with 14 bases of the junction left unmatched.

J is TRBJ1-1 and V is TRBV28; D gene uncertain. The CDR3 loop spans 13 amino acids. The germline V and J ends were trimmed by 3 bases and 4 bases, with 9 bases remaining between them. Germline V lookup: CDR1 MDHEN, CDR2 SYDVKM. CDR3 sequence (DNA): TGTGCCAGCAGTTTGGATTATACCACTGAAGCTTTCTTT. Protein product: CASSLDYTTEAFF.

V is TRBV5-1 and J is TRBJ2-3, with D perhaps given as TRBD1 or TRBD2 (5 bases each). The germline V gene encodes CDR1 SGHRS and CDR2 YFSETQ. CDR3 length: 16 residues. V shed 3 bases and J shed 1 base, with 15 bases lying between them. CDR3 coding DNA: TGCGCCAGCAGCTGGGGAGTAGGGGCACGCACAGATACGCAGTATTTT. This codes for CASSWGVGARTDTQYF.

The chain combines TRBV30 with TRBJ2-1; the D gene is possibly TRBD2 (6 bases). The CDR3 has 15 residues. From germline, CDR1 is GTSNPN and CDR2 SVGIG (reference sequence). Trimming cost V 4 bases and J 7 bases, with 20 bases left between them. CDR3 loop: CAWIGRLNSRNEQFF. The DNA for the CDR3 is TGTGCCTGGATAGGGAGGCTAAACTCCCGTAATGAGCAGTTCTTC.

This rearrangement joins TRBV7-9 to TRBJ1-4, with 8 nucleotides matching TRBD1. Trimming removed 2 bases from V and 7 bases from J; junction bases left unmatched: 3. The CDR3 spans 14 residues. Per the germline V gene, CDR1 is SEHNR and CDR2 is FQNEAQ (reference sequence). CDR3 bases: TGTGCCAGCAGCTTACCAGGGGGCAGTGAAAAACTGTTTTTT. This sequence encodes CASSLPGGSEKLFF.

This clone was found a few times. The gene calls are TRBV4-2 and TRBJ2-1, with 11 positions matching TRBD1. In germline, CDR1 is LGHNA, CDR2 YNFKEQ. V was pared by 4 bases and J by 5 bases, with 4 bases of the junction left unmatched. The CDR3 extends over 15 amino acids. CDR3 sequence: CASSPSGQGDNEQFF. In DNA, the CDR3 is TGTGCCAGCAGCCCGTCGGGACAGGGGGACAATGAGCAGTTCTTC.

The chain is built from TRBV7-6 and TRBJ2-7, with 8 bases identical to TRBD1. V gave up 2 bases and J gave up 7 bases; unmatched junction bases: 7. CDR1 SGHVS and CDR2 FNYEAQ come from the germline V gene. The CDR3 spans 14 residues. CDR3 loop: CASSLQDRVDEQYF. DNA for the CDR3: TGTGCCAGCAGCTTACAGGACAGGGTAGATGAGCAGTACTTC. Full variable domain (outside the CDR3, taken from reference TRBV7-6 and TRBJ2-7): GAGVSQSPRYKVTKRGQDVALRCDPISGHVSLYWYRQALGQGPEFLTYFNYEAQQDKSGLPNDRFSAERPEGSISTLTIQRTEQRDSAMYRCASSLQDRVDEQYFGPGTRLTVT.

V gene TRBV19 combines with J gene TRBJ2-3; 15 bases are shared with TRBD2. V lost 5 bases and J lost 3; bases outside the gene matches: 24. This CDR3 has 23 amino acids. Germline V CDR1 and CDR2: LNHDA, SQIVND (reference sequence). The CDR3 DNA is TGTGCCAGTAGTCCCCCCTTCCTTTGGCCGGGGACTAGCGGGAGGAGGCGGACAGATACGCAGTATTTT. Protein: CASSPPFLWPGTSGRRRTDTQYF.

The rearrangement uses TRBV14 and TRBJ1-2, with 7 bases fitting TRBD1. This CDR3 spans 13 amino acids. After removal of 6 bases from V and 11 bases from J, the junction contained 12 bases not matched to a gene. Per germline, CDR1 SGHDN and CDR2 FVKESK. The DNA for the CDR3 is TGTGCCAGCAGTCGACAGGGAGCGGTGGGGTACACCTTC. As protein: CASSRQGAVGYTF.

The chain couples TRBV5-6 to TRBJ2-2; TRBD2 matches 12 bases. Germline trimming cut 3 bases from V and 0 bases from J; bases unmatched to any gene: 0. CDR1 and CDR2 (germline): SGHDT, YYEEEE. The CDR3 contains 16 residues. CDR3 in DNA: TGTGCCAGCAGCTGGACTAGCGGGACGAACACCGGGGAGCTGTTTTTT. Residues: CASSWTSGTNTGELFF.